A single sample gave rise to the 22 T cell receptor beta chains below, sequenced in a study of cytomegalovirus exposure and HLA in healthy donors. 13 Jbeta primers and 60 Vbeta primers were used for the PCR. TCRdb's copy holds only in-frame clones and misses some; the assay was immunoSEQ multiplex PCR. In the table there are roughly 190,000 clones, about four fifths of which are singletons. Source material: PBMCs. These TCRs come from a woman between 50 and 59 years old in good health and CMV-seropositive.

The chain employs TRBV18 and TRBJ2-5, with 8 positions matching TRBD1. This CDR3 has 14 amino acids. V trimming: 6 bases; J trimming: 4 bases; junction bases outside the gene matches: 7. Germline values: CDR1 KGHSH, CDR2 LQKENI. The CDR3 DNA sequence: TGTGCCAGCTCGCGGCAGGGGGCGGCAGAGACCCAGTACTTC. Protein sequence: CASSRQGAAETQYF.

The CDR3 sequence is CASSPTGTASQPQHF. In DNA form, the CDR3 reads TGTGCCAGCTCACCAACCGGGACAGCCAGCCAGCCCCAGCATTTT. This chain uses TRBV18 with TRBJ1-5; 7 bases map to TRBD1. CDR3 length equals 15 residues. J gave up 7 bases and V 2 bases, and 8 bases lay outside the gene matches. Germline V gives CDR1 KGHSH, CDR2 LQKENI.

The sample holds a few counts of this clone. This chain connects TRBV6-5 to TRBJ1-4; D uncertain. The CDR3 extends over 13 amino acids. Germline CDR1 reads MNHEY; CDR2 reads SVGAGI. V was trimmed by 7 bases and J by 1 base, leaving 7 bases between them. CDR3 sequence: CASKRGTNEKLFF. The CDR3 region has the DNA TGTGCCAGCAAGAGAGGAACTAATGAAAAACTGTTTTTT.

The chain uses TRBV2 and TRBJ2-7; TRBD1 is a possible D gene (5 bases). CDR1 SNHLY and CDR2 FYNNEI come from the germline V gene. The CDR3 sequence is 12 residues long. The ends were cut back, 8 bases at V and 1 base at J, with 9 bases in the middle. The CDR3 region has the DNA TGTGCCAGCCTCCGACAGTCCTACGAGCAGTACTTC. This sequence encodes CASLRQSYEQYF.

The rearrangement uses TRBV4-1 and TRBJ1-4, with D maybe TRBD1 (6 bases). V was cut by 3 bases and J by 8 bases, with 13 bases left in between. Germline V gene sequence: CDR1 MGHRA, CDR2 YSYEKL. The CDR3 spans 14 residues. The CDR3 is CASSHIGTLEKLFF. In nucleotides, the CDR3 is TGCGCCAGCAGCCACATCGGGACACTCGAAAAACTGTTTTTT.

The rearrangement uses TRBV10-3 and TRBJ2-1; D possibly corresponds to TRBD2 (5 bases). The length of the CDR3 is 16 residues. Looked up from germline, CDR1 is ENHRY and CDR2 is SYGVKD. Between the trimmed V and J ends, which lost 2 bases and 7 bases, there was a span of 18 bases. The CDR3 DNA reads TGTGCCATCAGTGAGACGCAGCCCGTCGGGGTGAATGAGCAGTTCTTC. This sequence encodes CAISETQPVGVNEQFF.

The J gene is TRBJ2-7, the V gene TRBV30; 7 bases map to TRBD1. Trimming removed 0 bases from V and 2 bases from J; junction bases left unmatched: 7. This CDR3 has 15 amino acids. Germline CDR1 reads GTSNPN; CDR2 reads SVGIG (reference sequence). CDR3 nucleotides: TGTGCCTGGAGTGTGGGTGGGACAGAGCCCTACGAGCAGTACTTC. It encodes CAWSVGGTEPYEQYF.

This clone was observed once. The chain links TRBV6-5 to TRBJ2-7; D may be TRBD2 (6 bases). V was shortened by 4 bases and J by 2 bases, with 12 bases between the two germline ends. The CDR3 sequence is 14 residues long. Germline CDR1 MNHEY, CDR2 SVGAGI. The CDR3 nucleotides read TGTGCCAGCAGTTCTTGGACTACCCCCTACGAGCAGTACTTC. Translated: CASSSWTTPYEQYF.

This chain connects TRBV7-6 to TRBJ2-7, with a possible D match to TRBD1 (6 bases). The CDR3 spans 13 residues. Germline-derived CDR1 and CDR2 are SGHVS and FNYEAQ. Trimming left V 5 bases short and J 5 bases short, with 13 bases between. The CDR3 region is CASSLPGQNEQYF. In DNA, the CDR3 is TGTGCCAGCAGCCTTCCGGGACAAAACGAGCAGTACTTC.

The chain is built from TRBV5-5 and TRBJ1-4; D is undetermined. Germline CDR1 is SGHKS and CDR2 is YYEKEE (reference sequence). The CDR3 sequence is 15 residues long. The V and J ends lost 0 bases and 7 bases respectively, with 13 bases between them. This CDR3 reads CASSLAGGIGEKLFF. The CDR3 region has the DNA TGTGCCAGCAGCTTGGCGGGAGGGATAGGTGAAAAACTGTTTTTT.

This sequence joins TRBV4-1 and TRBJ2-3; 9 nucleotides align to TRBD2. Germline CDR1 MGHRA, CDR2 YSYEKL. V shed 2 bases, J shed 1 base, and the junction held 4 bases outside the gene matches. This CDR3 is 16 amino acids long. CDR3 protein: CASSQIAGARTDTQYF. In DNA, the CDR3 is TGCGCCAGCAGCCAAATAGCGGGGGCACGCACAGATACGCAGTATTTT.

The rearrangement uses TRBV5-1 and TRBJ1-2; 7 nucleotides agree with TRBD1. Germline loops: CDR1 SGHRS, CDR2 YFSETQ. V was pared by 1 base and J by 4 bases, with 10 bases of the junction left unmatched. The CDR3 has 16 amino acids. The CDR3 coding sequence is TGCGCCAGCAGCTTGTTTACAGGGGAAGTAGGCTATGGCTACACCTTC. Protein product: CASSLFTGEVGYGYTF.

This sequence joins TRBV2 and TRBJ2-5, with D perhaps TRBD1 (6 bases). V dropped 4 bases and J dropped 3 bases, with 21 bases sitting between them. Germline assignment: CDR1 SNHLY and CDR2 FYNNEI. The CDR3 extends over 17 amino acids. The CDR3 loop is CASSGDRDTVLKETQYF. Here the CDR3 DNA reads TGTGCCAGCAGTGGGGACCGGGACACAGTACTTAAAGAGACCCAGTACTTC.

This clone showed up just a few times. V and J are TRBV19 and TRBJ1-4; TRBD1 matches at 10 bases. CDR3 length: 13 amino acids. Germline trimming cut 9 bases from V and 8 bases from J; bases unmatched to any gene: 6. The germline gives CDR1 LNHDA, CDR2 SQIVND (reference sequence). The CDR3: CASRQGAMEKLFF. In DNA, the CDR3 is TGTGCCAGCAGACAGGGGGCGATGGAAAAACTGTTTTTT.

The chain carries TRBV5-1 and TRBJ2-1, with D unresolved. The CDR3 consists of 11 residues. Looked up from germline, CDR1 is SGHRS and CDR2 is YFSETQ. Trimming took off 0 bases at V and 10 bases at J, with 5 bases between the two ends. CDR3 residues: CASSLETEQFF. The CDR3 region has the DNA TGCGCCAGCAGCTTGGAGACAGAGCAGTTCTTC. Supplemented by reference TRBV5-1 and TRBJ2-1, the full variable domain reads KAGVTQTPRYLIKTRGQQVTLSCSPISGHRSVSWYQQTPGQGLQFLFEYFSETQRNKGNFPGRFSGRQFSNSRSEMNVSTLELGDSALYLCASSLETEQFFGPGTRLTVL.

The rearrangement links TRBV5-5 to TRBJ1-1; 7 bases match TRBD1. With 1 base clipped from V and 0 bases from J, the junction kept 3 bases outside the gene matches. Germline lookup yields CDR1 SGHKS and CDR2 YYEKEE (reference sequence). The CDR3 contains 15 residues. CDR3 protein: CASSLKDRLNTEAFF. The CDR3 DNA is TGTGCCAGCAGCTTGAAGGACAGGTTGAACACTGAAGCTTTCTTT.

V and J are TRBV7-2 and TRBJ2-5; D gene uncertain. Germline V gene sequence: CDR1 SGHTA, CDR2 FQGNSA. The germline V and J ends were trimmed by 1 base and 1 base, with 7 bases remaining between them. The CDR3 totals 14 residues. CDR3 loop: CASSLVSGQETQYF. The DNA for the CDR3 is TGTGCCAGCAGCTTAGTATCAGGCCAAGAGACCCAGTACTTC.

The V and J genes are TRBV28 and TRBJ1-2; D is unresolved. V was shortened by 2 bases and J by 0 bases, with 7 bases between the two germline ends. Germline V gene data show CDR1 as MDHEN and CDR2 as SYDVKM. The CDR3 has 14 amino acids. The CDR3 loop reads CASSLRQTNYGYTF. CDR3 bases: TGTGCCAGCAGTTTACGCCAGACTAACTATGGCTACACCTTC.

This sequence joins TRBV2 and TRBJ1-3; D perhaps matches TRBD1 (6 bases). Germline lookup yields CDR1 SNHLY and CDR2 FYNNEI. The CDR3 loop spans 16 amino acids. Trimming cost V 2 bases and J 0 bases, with 11 bases left between them. CDR3 bases: TGTGCCAGCAGTGAACACAGGGCCAACTCTGGAAACACCATATATTTT. This translates into CASSEHRANSGNTIYF.

Only one count was recorded for this clone. The genes are TRBV5-1 and TRBJ1-6, with 8 bases lining up with TRBD1. The CDR3 totals 14 residues. Trimming removed 4 bases from V and 7 bases from J; junction bases left unmatched: 4. Germline V gene data show CDR1 as SGHRS and CDR2 as YFSETQ. CDR3 nucleotides: TGCGCCAGCAGCCAGACAGGGGACAATTCACCCCTCCACTTT. Encoded protein: CASSQTGDNSPLHF.

CDR3 protein: CASSLSTDTQYF. As DNA, the CDR3 is TGTGCCAGCAGTCTTAGCACAGATACGCAGTATTTT. The chain carries TRBV28 and TRBJ2-3; D call uncertain. The CDR3 totals 12 residues. V was pared by 5 bases and J by 0 bases, with 3 bases between. The V gene's germline CDR1 is MDHEN and CDR2 SYDVKM.

This chain uses TRBV6-5 with TRBJ1-1; D call uncertain. This CDR3 is 12 amino acids long. Germline assignment: CDR1 MNHEY and CDR2 SVGAGI. The V gene lost 5 bases and the J gene lost 3 bases, with 7 bases spanning the gap. The CDR3 DNA follows: TGTGCCAGCAGTCAGGACTACACTGAAGCTTTCTTT. Its protein is CASSQDYTEAFF.